Following are 15 T cell receptor beta chains from one sample sequenced in a study of metastatic and nonmetastatic thyroid tumors. Thyroid surgery took place with no prior treatment in any patient. Through MiXCR, TCRdb re-clonotyped the PCR reads. Here the sample spans about 20,000 clones, 16% being singletons. Sequencing was performed on tumor tissue. These receptors all come from a female donor with papillary thyroid cancer or a benign thyroid nodule (not recorded which). Some clones in this sample may be carry-over from other donors' samples.

About this clone itself: Just one base apart from a much larger clone, this may be a read error. V gene TRBV19 combines with J gene TRBJ2-2, with D maybe TRBD1 (6 bases). Looked up from germline, CDR1 is LNHDA and CDR2 is SQIVND (reference sequence). The CDR3 length is 16 residues. Trimming pared 5 bases from V and 7 bases from J, leaving 20 bases between. CDR3 amino acids: CASSDEPRPGVGELFF. The CDR3 DNA reads TGTGCCAGTAGTGATGAACCAAGACCAGGGGTCGGGGAGCTGTTTTTT.

V gene TRBV7-9 combines with J gene TRBJ1-4, with D possibly being TRBD1 (5 bases). This CDR3 is 16 amino acids long. Trimming shortened V by 4 bases and J by 0 bases, and 12 bases separated the two germline ends. The germline gives CDR1 SEHNR, CDR2 FQNEAQ (reference sequence). The DNA of the CDR3 is TGTGCCAGCAGCTCAGGGAATCGGGCAACTAATGAAAAACTGTTTTTT. Amino acids: CASSSGNRATNEKLFF.

This clone was found many times. The rearrangement uses TRBV5-1 and TRBJ2-3, with D uncertain. Germline assignment: CDR1 SGHRS and CDR2 YFSETQ. Trimming stripped 1 base from V and 8 bases from J, with 14 bases between. The CDR3 spans 14 residues. CDR3 DNA sequence: TGCGCCAGCAGCTTGTCCCCTTCACAAGGTACGCAGTATTTT. This gives the protein CASSLSPSQGTQYF.

In this sample, this clone turned up a few times. One base away lies a much larger clone, so this may be a sequencing read error. Other DNA sequences in this specimen translate into the identical CDR3. The chain joins TRBV19 to TRBJ1-1; D is uncertain. Germline V gives CDR1 LNHDA, CDR2 SQIVND (reference sequence). This CDR3 contains 15 residues. V lost 5 bases to trimming and J lost 2 bases, with 15 bases between them. The DNA of the CDR3 is TGTGCCAGTAGTCCACCGGATGCGAGAAACACTGAAGCTTTCTTT. Amino acids: CASSPPDARNTEAFF.

The count of this clone is one. The chain carries TRBV11-3 and TRBJ2-3, with a weak D call TRBD1 (6 bases). The CDR3 is 14 amino acids. V lost 5 bases to trimming and J lost 7 bases, with 16 bases between them. CDR1 is SGHNT and CDR2 is YENEEA in the germline V gene. The CDR3 sequence: CASSIRDIDHTQYF. The CDR3, as DNA: TGTGCCAGCAGCATCCGGGACATCGACCATACGCAGTATTTT.

This clone was recorded many times. J is TRBJ1-1 and V is TRBV6-5; no firm D call. Trimming pared 0 bases from V and 1 base from J, leaving 9 bases between. The CDR3 runs to 15 residues. Germline CDR1 reads MNHEY; CDR2 reads SVGAGI. This CDR3 is CASSYSGFKNTEAFF. The CDR3 DNA reads as TGTGCCAGCAGTTACTCGGGTTTCAAGAACACTGAAGCTTTCTTT.

In its sample, this clone was seen many times. This sequence may be a read error, since a much larger clone differs from it by one base. The genes are TRBV29-1 and TRBJ1-1, with D unresolved. This CDR3 region has 12 residues. V gave up 4 bases and J gave up 5 bases, with 11 bases separating them. CDR1 and CDR2 (germline): SQVTM, ANQGSEA. The CDR3 loop is CSVGRGETEAFF. The CDR3 coding sequence is TGCAGCGTTGGGCGTGGAGAGACTGAAGCTTTCTTT.

Note on this clone: At one boundary the junction diverges from the germline segment, which might be a read error. This chain connects TRBV5-6 to TRBJ1-6; TRBD1 is a possible D gene (6 bases). The germline V gene has CDR1 SGHDT and CDR2 YYEEEE. CDR3 length equals 15 residues. The CDR3 reads CASSLGHVYNSSLHF. The CDR3, as DNA: TGTGCCAGCAGCCTGGGACATGTCTATAATTCATCCCTCCACTTT.

This clone was detected many times. The gene calls are TRBV19 and TRBJ1-6, with unresolved D. The V end lost 1 base, the J end lost 6 bases, and 7 bases lay between the germline ends. The CDR3 sequence is 14 residues long. Germline CDR1 and CDR2: LNHDA and SQIVND (reference sequence). In DNA form, the CDR3 reads TGTGCCAGTAGTATAGTGGCGACTAATTCACCCCTCCACTTT. Translation gives CASSIVATNSPLHF.

This clone was detected many times. The chain links TRBV18 to TRBJ1-5, with D possibly TRBD1 on 5 matching bases. From germline, CDR1 is KGHSH and CDR2 LQKENI. V was cut by 3 bases and J by 3 bases, with 9 bases left in between. This CDR3 has 14 residues. The CDR3 region is CASSPGGPNQPQHF. Written as DNA, the CDR3 is TGTGCCAGCTCACCCGGGGGTCCCAATCAGCCCCAGCATTTT.

This clone was counted at least ten times. The V call is TRBV18, the J call TRBJ2-1, with D possibly matching TRBD1 (6 bases). This CDR3 region has 15 residues. Deletions cut 1 base from V and 5 bases from J, with 12 bases between. In germline, CDR1 is KGHSH, CDR2 LQKENI. CDR3 residues: CASSPQQGPHNEQFF. CDR3 sequence (DNA): TGTGCCAGCTCACCACAACAGGGACCTCACAATGAGCAGTTCTTC.

This clone was seen ten or more times. The CDR3 loop is CASTRGTVSSGANVLTF. The CDR3 coding sequence is TGTGCCAGCACCAGGGGGACCGTAAGCTCTGGGGCCAACGTCCTGACTTTC. This chain joins TRBV28 and TRBJ2-6, with 7 bases that match TRBD1. The V segment lost 7 bases and the J segment 0 bases; nucleotides outside the gene matches: 9. CDR1 is MDHEN and CDR2 is SYDVKM in the germline V gene. The CDR3 consists of 17 residues. Together with reference TRBV28 and TRBJ2-6, the CDR3 gives the full variable domain: DVKVTQSSRYLVKRTGEKVFLECVQDMDHENMFWYRQDPGLGLRLIYFSYDVKMKEKGDIPEGYSVSREKKERFSLILESASTNQTSMYLCASTRGTVSSGANVLTFGAGSRLTVL.

In the case of this clone: A much larger clone lies a single base off, so this may be a read error. The chain couples TRBV5-4 to TRBJ2-1; D gene ambiguous. The CDR3 is made up of 13 amino acids. V was pared by 3 bases and J by 10 bases, with 14 bases between. Looked up from germline, CDR1 is SGHNT and CDR2 is YYREEE (reference sequence). The CDR3 DNA reads TGTGCCAGCAGCTCCCCCGGGCGGTGGGAGCAGTTCTTC. As protein: CASSSPGRWEQFF.

This clone was counted ten times or more. The chain links TRBV11-3 to TRBJ2-5; 7 nucleotides agree with TRBD2. CDR1 is SGHNT and CDR2 is YENEEA in the germline V gene. The CDR3 has 13 residues. Trimming took 5 bases from V and 5 from J; bases not matched to a gene: 5. DNA of the CDR3: TGTGCCAGCAGCCGGGGACTACGGGAGACCCAGTACTTC. Translation gives CASSRGLRETQYF. The full variable domain, in which reference TRBV11-3 and TRBJ2-5 provide the parts outside the CDR3, is EAGVVQSPRYKIIEKKQPVAFWCNPISGHNTLYWYLQNLGQGPELLIRYENEEAVDDSQLPKDRFSAERLKGVDSTLKIQPAELGDSAVYLCASSRGLRETQYFGPGTRLLVL.

This clone has a count of ten or more. The conserved closing phenylalanine or tryptophan is absent in this CDR3, likely reflecting a read error. The rearrangement links TRBV5-1 to TRBJ2-5; 14 nucleotides align to TRBD2. Germline V lookup: CDR1 SGHRS, CDR2 YFSETQ. V lost 4 bases to trimming and J lost 2 bases; unmatched junction nucleotides: 7. The length of the CDR3 is 17 residues. The CDR3 region has the DNA TGCGCCAGCAGCACCCGGACTAGCGGGGGGCCTCAAGAGACCCAGTACTCC. Amino acids: CASSTRTSGGPQETQYS.